Included here is one T cell receptor beta chain sequence, with context. Its antigen is still unknown. This specimen comes from a study of cytomegalovirus exposure and HLA in healthy donors. The CDR3 has 13 amino acids. Looked up from germline, CDR1 is LGHNT and CDR2 is FRNRAP. V shed 7 bases and J shed 10 bases, with 17 bases lying between them. PCR was performed using 60 Vbeta and 13 Jbeta primers. Only in-frame clones appear in the TCRdb table, and some are missing; sequencing was by immunoSEQ multiplex PCR. The sample lists roughly 190,000 clones, 8.5% to 10% seen once, with approximately 1.4% in the top ten. Whole-study results and caveats: High specificity and sensitivity for cytomegalovirus status were reported for the classifier. According to a later analysis, donors in an Asian-associated ancestry cluster reportedly had fewer N-insertions than the 666-donor mean.

The clonotype originates from a woman aged 30 to 39 in good health and CMV-seropositive. The chain recombines TRBV12-5 with TRBJ2-1; D call uncertain. The sequencing input was PBMCs. The CDR3 bases are TGTGCTAGTGTTCTTGGGCTGTCAGAGGAGCAGTTCTTC. Translation: CASVLGLSEEQFF.